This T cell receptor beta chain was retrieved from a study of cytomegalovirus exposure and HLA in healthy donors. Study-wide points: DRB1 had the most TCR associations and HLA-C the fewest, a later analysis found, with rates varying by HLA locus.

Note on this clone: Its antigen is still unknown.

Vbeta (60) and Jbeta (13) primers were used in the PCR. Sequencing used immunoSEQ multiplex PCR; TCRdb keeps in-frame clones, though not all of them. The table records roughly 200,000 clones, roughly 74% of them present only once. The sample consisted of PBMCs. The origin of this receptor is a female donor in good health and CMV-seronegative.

The chain's CDR3 is CASRTISGNTIYF. The CDR3 nucleotides read TGTGCCAGCAGGACAATTTCTGGAAACACCATATATTTT. This chain links TRBV6-1 with TRBJ1-3, with D hard to call. V lost 6 bases and J lost 1, with 7 bases in between. The CDR3 is made up of 13 amino acids. From germline, CDR1 is MNHNS and CDR2 SASEGT.